This is a list of T cell receptor beta chains from one sample in a study of CD8+ T cells in alopecia areata. Sequenced by immunoSEQ multiplex PCR; TCRdb stores in-frame clones only, minus some. The data hold fewer than 150,000 clones, with 82% observed a single time. The sequencing used CD8+ T cells sorted from blood, collected at week 4, from a patient treated with tofacitinib. All receptors come from a human donor with alopecia areata. The CDR3 runs from the conserved cysteine through the conserved F or W. D genes are given only for firm matches. The size entry is marked missing in some rows and otherwise reads once, few, many or a size class.

abundance	v_gene	d_gene	j_gene	CDR3nt	CDR3aa
few	TRBV19	TRBD1	TRBJ1-1	TGTGCCAGTAGCACCGCGTTTGGCAGGGGGATGACTGAAGCTTTCTTT	CASSTAFGRGMTEAFF
-	TRBV6-5	TRBD2	TRBJ2-5	TGTGCCAGCAGTTACTCCAGCGGGGTCCAAGAGACCCAGTACTTC	CASSYSSGVQETQYF
-	TRBV5-6	-	TRBJ2-7	TGTGCCAGCAGCTTGTTGCCGGGGAAGGGCGAGCAGTACTTC	CASSLLPGKGEQYF
few	TRBV27	-	TRBJ1-2	TGTGCCAGCAGCCCCACCGGGTATGACTATGGCTACACCTTC	CASSPTGYDYGYTF
-	TRBV29-1	-	TRBJ2-5	TGCAGCTCCCGGACGTGGGAGACCCAGTACTTC	CSSRTWETQYF
-	TRBV27	TRBD2	TRBJ2-2	TGTGCCAGCAAGTTGTCTAGCGGGGGGCCGAACACCGGGGAGCTGTTTTTT	CASKLSSGGPNTGELFF
-	TRBV19	-	TRBJ2-6	TGTGCCAGTCAAACCTCTGGGGCCAACGTCCTGACTTTC	CASQTSGANVLTF
-	TRBV7-2	TRBD1	TRBJ2-2	TGTGCCAGCAGCTTACTACAGGGGGCAACCGGGGAGCTGTTTTTT	CASSLLQGATGELFF
-	TRBV7-6	-	TRBJ2-7	TGTGCCAGCAGCGCATTGGACAGCTTGGCCTACGAGCAGTACTTC	CASSALDSLAYEQYF
-	TRBV29-1	TRBD2	TRBJ2-5	TGCAGCGTTGATCCTGGGCGGGGGGCCCAAGAGACCCAGTACTTC	CSVDPGRGAQETQYF
-	TRBV4-3	-	TRBJ1-2	TGCGCCAGCAGCCAAGATCGGGGCGCAGGGTCCTCGGGAGGCTACACCTTC	CASSQDRGAGSSGGYTF
-	TRBV5-1	TRBD1	TRBJ2-1	TGCGCCAGCAGCCAATGGACAGGCCACAATGAGCAGTTCTTC	CASSQWTGHNEQFF
-	TRBV4-1	-	TRBJ2-7	TGCGCCAGCAGCCAAGAGGAGTTAGGGGACGAGCAGTACTTC	CASSQEELGDEQYF
few	TRBV19	-	TRBJ1-1	TGTGCCAGTAGTCCCCTCCGGGCGGGCACTGAAGCTTTCTTT	CASSPLRAGTEAFF
-	TRBV29-1	-	TRBJ2-2	TGCAGCGTTGAAGGCCAGGGGTCCGGGGAGCTGTTTTTT	CSVEGQGSGELFF
-	TRBV5-1	TRBD1	TRBJ2-5	TGCGCCAGCAGCTACCGGGACAGGGAAGCAGAGACCCAGTACTTC	CASSYRDREAETQYF
-	TRBV29-1	-	TRBJ1-6	TGCAGCGTCAGGGCTGATTATAATTCACCCCTCCACTTT	CSVRADYNSPLHF
-	TRBV2	-	TRBJ2-1	TGTGCCAGCAGTCCATTTCGAATGGCCAATGAGCAGTTCTTC	CASSPFRMANEQFF
-	TRBV27	TRBD2	TRBJ2-5	TGTGCCAGCAGTCCTATCCCCGCGGGGGGGCGGGAGACCCAGTACTTC	CASSPIPAGGRETQYF
once	TRBV27	TRBD2	TRBJ2-7	TGTGCCAGCAGTTTAGGGGGAGGGGTCGACGGACCTGGACCCTACGAGCAGTACTTC	CASSLGGGVDGPGPYEQYF
few	TRBV6-6	-	TRBJ2-3	TGTGCCAGCAGTCACCGCTCAGATACGCAGTATTTT	CASSHRSDTQYF
-	TRBV27	-	TRBJ2-7	TGTGCCAGCAGTTCCCCGACGAGCGAGCAGTACTTC	CASSSPTSEQYF
-	TRBV5-1	TRBD2	TRBJ2-7	TGCGCCAGCAGCCGGGGCGGGGAGGGATACGAGCAGTACTTC	CASSRGGEGYEQYF